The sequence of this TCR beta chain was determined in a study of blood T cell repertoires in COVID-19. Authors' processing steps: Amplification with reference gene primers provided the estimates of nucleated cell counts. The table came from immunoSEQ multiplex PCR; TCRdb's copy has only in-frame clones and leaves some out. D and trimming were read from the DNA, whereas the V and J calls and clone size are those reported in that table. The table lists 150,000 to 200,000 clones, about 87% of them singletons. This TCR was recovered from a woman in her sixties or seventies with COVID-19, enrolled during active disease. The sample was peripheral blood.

CDR3 amino acids: CASSSRLAGSSRISPLHF. For the CDR3, the DNA is TGTGCCAGCAGCTCAAGGCTAGCCGGGTCCTCCCGAATTTCACCCCTCCACTTT. The chain recombines TRBV7-9 with TRBJ1-6; no firm D call. V was shortened by 4 bases and J by 9 bases, with 25 bases between the two germline ends. The germline gives CDR1 SEHNR, CDR2 FQNEAQ (reference sequence). The CDR3 has 18 residues.